These 18 T cell receptor beta chains came from one sample sequenced in a study of T cells in Graves' hyperthyroidism and ophthalmopathy. The investigators amplified TCR beta CDR3 regions from RNA transcripts. During a first-round RT-PCR of the TCR CDR3, the HTBI primer set was used. TCRdb reprocessed the multiplex PCR reads via MiXCR and lists one record per CDR3 protein. The sample yields about 600,000 distinct CDR3 sequences, 16% seen once. The sample was blood. The receptors derive from a woman aged 40 to 50 with Graves' ophthalmopathy.

This sequence joins TRBV6-1 and TRBJ1-5; 7 bases match TRBD1. Germline V lookup: CDR1 MNHNS, CDR2 SASEGT. This CDR3 region has 14 residues. V dropped 7 bases and J dropped 3; count of bases not matched to a gene: 6. In DNA, the CDR3 is TGTGCCAGCACGGTCAGGGGGGACAATCAGCCCCAGCATTTT. It codes for CASTVRGDNQPQHF.

Concerning this clonotype itself: This clone may be a read error of a much larger clone one base away. The rearrangement uses TRBV5-1 and TRBJ1-1, with no clear D. Germline V gives CDR1 SGHRS, CDR2 YFSETQ. Trimming removed 5 bases from V and 5 bases from J, with 7 bases in between. The CDR3 runs to 11 residues. Here the CDR3 reads CASRVETEAFF. For the CDR3, the DNA is TGCGCCAGCAGGGTTGAAACTGAAGCTTTCTTT.

This clonotype was found many times. The chain recombines TRBV2 with TRBJ2-7; 7 positions agree with TRBD1. Per germline, CDR1 SNHLY and CDR2 FYNNEI. After removal of 5 bases from V and 7 bases from J, the junction contained 5 bases not matched to a gene. The CDR3 has 12 residues. The CDR3, as DNA: TGTGCCAGCAGTCGGAACAGGGGAGAGCAGTACTTC. Protein: CASSRNRGEQYF.

This clonotype was seen many times. This chain uses TRBV11-3 with TRBJ2-1, with D perhaps TRBD1 (6 bases). CDR1 is SGHNT and CDR2 is YENEEA in the germline V gene. The CDR3 contains 14 residues. The V end lost 3 bases, the J end lost 7 bases, and 13 bases lay between the germline ends. CDR3 loop: CASSLGMQGNEQFF. CDR3 nucleotides: TGTGCCAGCAGCTTGGGGATGCAGGGGAATGAGCAGTTCTTC. The variable domain in full, with the rest retrieved from reference TRBV11-3 and TRBJ2-1, is EAGVVQSPRYKIIEKKQPVAFWCNPISGHNTLYWYLQNLGQGPELLIRYENEEAVDDSQLPKDRFSAERLKGVDSTLKIQPAELGDSAVYLCASSLGMQGNEQFFGPGTRLTVL.

This clonotype was picked up many times. J is TRBJ1-1 and V is TRBV28, with a weak D call TRBD1 (5 bases). V was cut by 6 bases and J by 0 bases, with 11 bases left in between. CDR1 MDHEN and CDR2 SYDVKM come from the germline V gene. This CDR3 has 14 amino acids. The CDR3 sequence is CASRKGTVNTEAFF. CDR3 sequence (DNA): TGTGCCAGCAGAAAAGGGACGGTGAACACTGAAGCTTTCTTT.

This clonotype was recorded at least ten times. The V and J genes are TRBV5-6 and TRBJ2-3; D not certain. The V end lost 0 bases, the J end lost 2 bases, and 10 bases lay between the germline ends. This CDR3 is 15 amino acids long. CDR1 and CDR2 from the germline V gene are SGHDT and YYEEEE. Written as DNA, the CDR3 is TGTGCCAGCAGCTTGGACTTAGCTAACACAGATACGCAGTATTTT. Translation gives CASSLDLANTDTQYF.

This clonotype was counted many times. The rearrangement joins TRBV2 to TRBJ2-5; no reliable D call. This CDR3 comprises 14 residues. Trimming removed 6 bases at V and 1 base at J, with 12 bases between. CDR1 is SNHLY, CDR2 FYNNEI, per germline. The CDR3 sequence: CASRATSTQETQYF. Written as DNA, the CDR3 is TGTGCCAGCAGGGCAACGAGTACCCAAGAGACCCAGTACTTC.

This clonotype was counted ten times or more. This rearrangement joins TRBV6-6 to TRBJ1-1; D uncertain. Trimming stripped 0 bases from V and 3 bases from J, with 5 bases between. The V gene's germline CDR1 is MNHNY and CDR2 SVGAGI (reference sequence). The CDR3 loop spans 13 amino acids. The CDR3 sequence is CASSYSTDTEAFF. CDR3 coding DNA: TGTGCCAGCAGTTACTCGACCGACACTGAAGCTTTCTTT.

This clonotype was detected ten times or more. V is TRBV2 and J is TRBJ2-2; D may be TRBD1 (5 bases). The CDR3 covers 13 residues. Germline V lookup: CDR1 SNHLY, CDR2 FYNNEI. The germline V and J ends were trimmed by 4 bases and 5 bases, with 8 bases remaining between them. The CDR3, as DNA: TGTGCCAGCAGTGGGACACCGACCGGGGAGCTGTTTTTT. It specifies CASSGTPTGELFF.

This clonotype was counted at least ten times. The J gene is TRBJ1-1, the V gene TRBV12-3 or TRBV12-4; 9 nucleotides agree with TRBD1. The CDR3 sequence is 14 residues long. V lost 7 bases and J lost 9; bases outside the gene matches: 12. CDR3 in DNA: TGTGCCAGCACCCCGGAGGGACAGGGACGAAAAGCTTTCTTT. It specifies CASTPEGQGRKAFF.

This chain links TRBV7-9 with TRBJ2-5; 10 positions agree with TRBD2. J was trimmed by 5 bases and V by 5 bases; bases with no gene match: 8. Germline V gene data show CDR1 as SEHNR and CDR2 as FQNEAQ (reference sequence). This CDR3 comprises 15 residues. The DNA for the CDR3 is TGTGCCAGCAGCCGCCAAGCGGGAGGGCCGGAGACCCAGTACTTC. Translated, it gives CASSRQAGGPETQYF.

This clonotype was seen many times. The chain is built from TRBV6-1 and TRBJ1-1; D gene uncertain. The CDR3 is 13 amino acids. Germline loops: CDR1 MNHNS, CDR2 SASEGT. V was shortened by 9 bases and J by 6 bases, with 17 bases between the two germline ends. The CDR3 DNA reads TGTGCCAGTACGGAAAGCCCGATGGCTGAAGCTTTCTTT. This translates into CASTESPMAEAFF.

This chain joins TRBV6-1 and TRBJ1-1, with a possible D match to TRBD1 (5 bases). Per the germline V gene, CDR1 is MNHNS and CDR2 is SASEGT. Trimming removed 4 bases from V and 4 bases from J, with 13 bases in between. This CDR3 spans 14 amino acids. The CDR3 DNA reads TGTGCCAGCAGTGTGGAGGATGGGGGCACTGAAGCTTTCTTT. Amino acid sequence: CASSVEDGGTEAFF.

This clonotype was observed at least ten times. The chain is built from TRBV7-2 and TRBJ1-2, with 7 bases identical to TRBD1. V shed 6 bases and J 3 bases; nucleotides not matched to a gene: 7. The germline CDR1 and CDR2 sequences are SGHTA and FQGNSA. This CDR3 region has 14 residues. CDR3 sequence reads: CASRLTGEYYGYTF. Here the CDR3 DNA reads TGTGCCAGCAGGCTAACAGGGGAATACTATGGCTACACCTTC.

This clonotype was found a few times. The rearrangement joins TRBV12-3 or TRBV12-4 to TRBJ2-6; the D is unclear. This CDR3 has 15 residues. Deletions cut 6 bases from V and 0 bases from J, with 9 bases between. The chain's CDR3 is CASRALSSGANVLTF. In nucleotides, the CDR3 is TGTGCCAGCAGGGCCCTTAGCTCTGGGGCCAACGTCCTGACTTTC.

Ten or more counts support this clonotype. The chain employs TRBV20-1 and TRBJ1-1; no definite D call. Trimming removed 7 bases from V and 1 base from J, with 7 bases in between. Germline-derived CDR1 and CDR2 are DFQATT and SNEGSKA (reference sequence). The CDR3 has 11 residues. The CDR3 DNA is TGCAGTGTTTACAGGAACACTGAAGCTTTCTTT. Its translation is CSVYRNTEAFF.

This clonotype was detected ten times or more. The rearrangement uses TRBV20-1 and TRBJ2-7, with 10 bases that match TRBD2. After removal of 0 bases from V and 7 bases from J, the junction contained 12 bases not matched to a gene. Germline V gene sequence: CDR1 DFQATT, CDR2 SNEGSKA (reference sequence). The CDR3 spans 16 residues. CDR3 sequence: CSARDRRGLAPWEQYF. CDR3 DNA sequence: TGCAGTGCTAGAGATAGGCGGGGACTAGCGCCGTGGGAGCAGTACTTC.

The rearrangement links TRBV12-3 or TRBV12-4 to TRBJ2-1; D remains ambiguous. V was trimmed by 2 bases and J by 6 bases, leaving 8 bases between them. This CDR3 has 13 residues. The CDR3 nucleotides read TGTGCCAGCAGTTTACACGGGCGCAATGAGCAGTTCTTC. It encodes CASSLHGRNEQFF.